The 13 T cell receptor beta chains below come from one sample, sequenced in a study of cytomegalovirus exposure and HLA in healthy donors. Primers included in the PCR were 60 Vbeta and 13 Jbeta primers. The method was immunoSEQ multiplex PCR; TCRdb's version includes in-frame clones alone and lacks a portion of them. The sample records 180,000 or so clones, about 82% being singletons. Sequenced input: PBMCs. These receptors originate from a young woman in good health and CMV-seronegative.

The rearrangement joins TRBV30 to TRBJ1-5; D remains ambiguous. Trimming cost V 4 bases and J 2 bases, with 24 bases left between them. Germline CDR1 and CDR2: GTSNPN and SVGIG (reference sequence). The CDR3 sequence is 18 residues long. CDR3 sequence reads: CAWNAREPWLYRNQPQHF. In DNA form, the CDR3 reads TGTGCCTGGAACGCCCGGGAACCATGGCTATATCGCAATCAGCCCCAGCATTTT.

V and J are TRBV28 and TRBJ1-3; D call uncertain. Germline CDR1 MDHEN, CDR2 SYDVKM. The V end lost 6 bases, the J end lost 0 bases, and 9 bases lay between the germline ends. The CDR3 is 14 amino acids. The chain's CDR3 is CASSPSGSGNTIYF. The DNA of the CDR3 is TGTGCCAGCAGCCCCAGTGGCTCTGGAAACACCATATATTTT.

V usage is TRBV7-8 and J usage is TRBJ2-7; TRBD2 matches at 13 bases. Germline lookup yields CDR1 SGHVS and CDR2 FQNEAQ. Trimming at V came to 2 bases and at J to 3 bases, leaving 4 bases not matched to a gene. CDR3 length: 16 amino acids. For the CDR3, the DNA is TGTGCCAGCAGCTTATACGGGACTAGCGGGAACTACGAGCAGTACTTC. It is translated as CASSLYGTSGNYEQYF.

The rearrangement links TRBV28 to TRBJ2-3, with D maybe TRBD2 (6 bases). This CDR3 is built from 13 residues. Deletions cut 6 bases from V and 6 bases from J, with 13 bases between. The germline V gene encodes CDR1 MDHEN and CDR2 SYDVKM. The DNA for the CDR3 is TGTGCCAGCAGCGCCGGGGGAGAGGATACGCAGTATTTT. This encodes CASSAGGEDTQYF.

The CDR3, as DNA: TGCGCCAGCAGCTCACAGGGTCCTCAGCCCCAGCATTTT. Protein sequence: CASSSQGPQPQHF. The chain carries TRBV5-1 and TRBJ1-5; D may be TRBD1 (6 bases). The CDR3 consists of 13 residues. Trimming removed 3 bases at V and 6 bases at J, with 10 bases between. CDR1 and CDR2 from the germline V gene are SGHRS and YFSETQ.

This clone is a singleton in its sample. This sequence joins TRBV7-2 and TRBJ2-1; perhaps TRBD2 as D (5 bases). Germline V lookup: CDR1 SGHTA, CDR2 FQGNSA. V was cut by 2 bases and J by 8 bases, with 16 bases left in between. The CDR3 spans 15 residues. This CDR3 reads CASSLSSRVLDEQFF. The CDR3 coding sequence is TGTGCCAGCAGCTTAAGTTCGAGGGTTCTGGATGAGCAGTTCTTC.

The chain employs TRBV15 and TRBJ2-7; 7 bases map to TRBD1. Germline V gene data show CDR1 as LNHNV and CDR2 as YYDKDF (reference sequence). Trimming cost V 2 bases and J 2 bases; bases outside gene matches: 15. The CDR3 has 18 amino acids. CDR3 residues: CATSRLGTDDFIPYEQYF. In nucleotides, the CDR3 is TGTGCCACCAGCAGACTCGGGACAGATGACTTTATTCCCTACGAGCAGTACTTC.

V and J are TRBV19 and TRBJ2-7; no clear D gene. CDR1 and CDR2 (germline): LNHDA, SQIVND (reference sequence). The CDR3 runs 14 residues. Trimming took 4 bases from V and 1 from J, leaving 11 bases between them. The DNA of the CDR3 is TGTGCCAGTAGTACCGGCGGTGGATCCTACGAGCAGTACTTC. This translates into CASSTGGGSYEQYF. Filled out from reference TRBV19 and TRBJ2-7, the complete variable domain reads DGGITQSPKYLFRKEGQNVTLSCEQNLNHDAMYWYRQDPGQGLRLIYYSQIVNDFQKGDIAEGYSVSREKKESFPLTVTSAQKNPTAFYLCASSTGGGSYEQYFGPGTRLTVT.

V and J are TRBV18 and TRBJ1-1; D is possibly TRBD1 (6 bases). Germline CDR1 and CDR2: KGHSH and LQKENI. Trimming stripped 2 bases from V and 7 bases from J, with 11 bases between. This CDR3 spans 13 amino acids. CDR3 DNA sequence: TGTGCCAGCTCACCAAGGACAGCAGATGAAGCTTTCTTT. Residues: CASSPRTADEAFF.

The V call is TRBV6-1, the J call TRBJ1-4; D possibly corresponds to TRBD1 (5 bases). Germline-derived CDR1 and CDR2 are MNHNS and SASEGT. Trimming left V 8 bases short and J 5 bases short, with 15 bases between. The CDR3 spans 14 residues. CDR3 DNA: TGTGCCAGCGGATTGACAGTTGCGAATGAAAAACTGTTTTTT. Translation: CASGLTVANEKLFF.

The chain links TRBV4-1 to TRBJ2-7; possibly TRBD1 for D (5 bases). The CDR3 totals 15 residues. Germline V gene sequence: CDR1 MGHRA, CDR2 YSYEKL. V lost 1 base and J 5 bases, leaving 15 bases between the germline ends. DNA for the CDR3: TGCGCCAGCAGCCAAGTTTGGACACAGTACCACGAGCAGTACTTC. Protein product: CASSQVWTQYHEQYF.

The chain has TRBV13 and TRBJ2-5; 10 nucleotides agree with TRBD1. Germline CDR1 reads PRHDT; CDR2 reads FYEKMQ (reference sequence). The CDR3 covers 15 residues. Trimming at V came to 5 bases and at J to 5 bases, leaving 8 bases not matched to a gene. CDR3 DNA sequence: TGTGCCAGCAGCCCCGGGACAGGGGTGACGGAGACCCAGTACTTC. It specifies CASSPGTGVTETQYF. The full variable domain, completed using reference TRBV13 and TRBJ2-5, is AAGVIQSPRHLIKEKRETATLKCYPIPRHDTVYWYQQGPGQDPQFLISFYEKMQSDKGSIPDRFSAQQFSDYHSELNMSSLELGDSALYFCASSPGTGVTETQYFGPGTRLLVL.

This clone came up once. The chain is built from TRBV11-2 and TRBJ2-5, with D possibly TRBD1 on 6 matching bases. This CDR3 comprises 15 residues. Per germline, CDR1 SGHAT and CDR2 FQNNGV. Trimming shortened V by 0 bases and J by 5 bases, and 13 bases separated the two germline ends. The CDR3 is CASSLDGGLGETQYF. CDR3 DNA sequence: TGTGCCAGCAGCTTAGATGGGGGCTTAGGCGAGACCCAGTACTTC.